In this sample, the clone carrying this T cell receptor (beta chain) turned up a few times. Its target is not known. The data stem from a study of vaccination and CD4 T cells after COVID-19. Study-wide background: Control cultures used a CEFX viral epitope pool, an HIV-1 Nef peptide pool, or no peptide.

Oncomine TCR Beta short-read sequencing was applied to DNA from cultured CD4+ T cells. TCRdb reprocessed the PCR reads with MiXCR, giving one entry per CDR3 protein. The repertoire includes about 20,000 distinct CDR3 sequences, approximately 32% of them detected once, and roughly an eighth sits in the top ten. CDR1 MNHEY and CDR2 SVGAGI come from the germline V gene. The CDR3 loop spans 13 amino acids. The V end was cut by 2 bases, the J end by 1 base, with 5 bases between. Treatment specified: roughly nine-day PBMC culture with coronavirus spike peptide pools or control peptides (ViraFEST assay). The chain is built from TRBV6-5 and TRBJ1-1; D is uncertain. Sequencing input: cultured CD4+ T cells from blood. This clonotype originated in a human donor with COVID-19. The CDR3 protein is CASSYIGNTEAFF. Here the CDR3 DNA reads TGTGCCAGCAGTTACATTGGGAACACTGAAGCTTTCTTT.